The text below deals with one TCR beta chain. Its antigen is unknown. No base qualities exist here, and no much larger clone lies one base off it. This sample stems from a study of regulatory T cells in long-lasting Graves disease (dated by TCRdb to the early 2020s). Study-level background: In the newly diagnosed Graves' disease group, patients had been taking antithyroid drugs for less than 3 months. The study was registered as a clinical trial and conducted in China. A total of about 33 samples were covered by TCR sequencing, comprising approximately 13 persistent and around 20 newly diagnosed Graves' disease patients. Peripheral blood TCR sequencing and RNA sequencing compared persistent Graves' disease patients with newly diagnosed Graves' disease patients.

The paper's findings and limits, for the study overall: Because the primary lesion, thyroid tissue, could not be accessed, the study looked at peripheral blood alone. TRBV28, TRBJ1-2 and TRBJ2-5 were preferentially used in persistent disease, while TRBV20-1 and TRBJ2-1 were favored in newly diagnosed disease. The small sample size was acknowledged by the authors as a limitation that may reduce accuracy. Lower TCR Shannon entropy and fewer highly expanded clones were observed in persistent Graves' disease patients than in newly diagnosed patients, which suggested clonal expansion. Sequencing and analysis were restricted to the TCR beta chain. Patients with persistent disease shared more public clonotypes (around 2,500) than newly diagnosed patients did (around 980).

The CDR3 spans 17 residues, from the cysteine through the phenylalanine. The kept DNA is CDR3 alone, 51 bases in frame from the first base. Germline trimming: 0 bases from V, 3 bases from J; junction bases outside gene matches: 8. According to the germline V gene, CDR1 reads MNHEY and CDR2 reads SVGAGI. What the time point label conveys for this sample: newly diagnosed GD, antithyroid drugs for less than 3 months. RNA was extracted from PBMCs in TRIzol for both TCR sequencing and RNA sequencing. Graves' disease was diagnosed according to American Thyroid Association guidelines. The patients came from an endocrinology department in Xi'an, China. From each patient, 8 to 10 milliliters of peripheral blood was collected into an EDTA anticoagulant tube. Ficoll Paque Plus density gradient separation was used to isolate PBMCs, and no further T cell sorting was performed. An Agilent 2100 Bioanalyzer and agarose gel were used to check RNA quality, and a NanoDrop 2000 was used to measure RNA concentration.

The library was produced with multiplex PCR. The instrument was an Illumina HiSeq 4000. iRepertoire HTBI primers and Arm-PCR amplification of CDR3 regions were used to construct TCR beta libraries. Gel purification was performed on PCR products prior to sequencing. The authors processed their data as follows. Gene usage analysis of CDR3 amino acid clonotypes relied on the roughly 67 TRBV and 14 TRBJ segments identified across samples. Filtered high-quality paired reads were merged into contigs using COPE and FqMerger. BLAST was used to align contigs to IMGT TRBV, TRBD and TRBJ reference genes, with CDR3 defined following IMGT. Clonotypes above 0.1% frequency were classified as highly expanded clones. Shannon entropy was used to measure repertoire diversity, and the Gini coefficient was used to measure V-J evenness. Clonotypes shared by more than one individual were considered public. TCRdb's own reprocessing of the public reads used fastp at Q25 and MiXCR and kept productive beta chains. Rows are combined by CDR3 protein, so each entry shows the most common genes and DNA. TCRdb's processing, not the authors', yielded these V and J calls. The sample records around 450,000 distinct CDR3 sequences, approximately 16% of which are singletons. Jointly, the top ten make up about 8.3% of the sample.

The same sample was also studied in work on T cells in Graves' hyperthyroidism and ophthalmopathy. The second source states: Stable Graves' hyperthyroidism was defined as the absence of progression to ophthalmopathy over 18 months of follow-up. The hyperthyroidism patients were between 18 and 65 years old and newly diagnosed, with a disease duration of less than 2 months. Any patient with an uncontrolled infection, another autoimmune disease, pregnancy or lactation was excluded. Diagnoses relied on clinical symptoms, serum thyroxine and TRAb, thyroid ultrasound and orbital computed tomography. A first-round RT-PCR of the TCR CDR3 used the HTBI primer set with the Qiagen OneStep RT-PCR kit. Blood samples also contained most of the expanded thyroid clonotypes (frequency above 0.001), which suggests that blood repertoires may reflect thyroid immune responses. Ophthalmopathy was separated from stable hyperthyroidism by a 13 V-J signature model, with approximately 86% sensitivity and about 84% specificity obtained in cross-validation and 80%/75% obtained in testing. In validation, progression to ophthalmopathy was predicted by the model with roughly 69% sensitivity and 72% to 85% specificity, a median of approximately 6.5 months before onset. To identify distinguishing TCR V-J signatures, a discovery cohort of around 100 patients was used, comprising approximately 40 with Graves' ophthalmopathy and some 60 with stable Graves' hyperthyroidism. Prospective prediction of ophthalmopathy was tested in an independent validation cohort consisting of some 20 hyperthyroidism patients and about 17 patients who later progressed to ophthalmopathy. For training and testing, the 100 patients in the discovery cohort were randomly divided in a 7:3 ratio. The study also compared thyroid tissue and blood T-cell repertoires from more than five Graves' hyperthyroidism patients. After blood sampling, hyperthyroidism patients were treated with methimazole at a starting dose of 30 mg daily, and ophthalmopathy patients were treated with high-dose intravenous methylprednisolone. Libraries were constructed in a second round of multiplex PCR, after which size selection and purification were performed. Libraries were sequenced paired-end with 100 bp reads on an Illumina HiSeq2000. SOAPnuke was used to process the raw data, removing reads that contained adapters or uncalled bases, had a mean Phred below 15, or lacked an exact match to the constant primer or identifier. COPE v1.2.5 was used to merge high-quality paired reads, and clonotypes were defined as unique nucleotide sequences. MiTCR v1.1 was used to align the clonotypes against IMGT TRBV, TRBD and TRBJ reference segments. The analysis was restricted to V-J combinations with a frequency above 0.0001, which together covered roughly 99% of the repertoires. A TCS score was defined as the ratio of F50 (clonal expansion) to E x V (chaos), with BLOSUM62-based TCRdist applied between CDR3 peptides within each V-J. Welch's t-statistics and random forest reduced 500 to 550 V-J features to fewer than 15, which were used in a naive Bayes classifier (R e1071). No statistical method was used to set the sample size in advance, and investigators knew the group allocation. According to the paper, TCR Vbeta CDR3 sequencing was carried out on over 130 peripheral blood samples, which came from about 45 ophthalmopathy, under 85 hyperthyroidism and approximately 17 progressor patients.

The rearranged segments are TRBV6-5 and TRBJ1-2; TRBD1 matches 9 bases in the middle. The material was peripheral blood mononuclear cells (PBMCs), obtained at new diagnosis, from a patient treated with antithyroid drugs. This clonotype originated in a woman aged 35 to 49 with Graves disease. Donor details come from another sample of the same person, matched by shared clones. In nucleotide form, the sequence is TGTGCCAGCAGTTACTCGGCTCCGGGACAGGGAGACTATGGCTACACCTTC. Its product reads: CASSYSAPGQGDYGYTF.